The clone carrying this T cell receptor beta chain was seen ten or more times. This sample was included in a study of T cells in Graves' hyperthyroidism and ophthalmopathy. RNA transcripts provided the source from which TCR beta CDR3 regions were amplified. With the HTBI primer set, the TCR CDR3 went through a first round of RT-PCR. TCRdb independently ran MiXCR on the multiplex PCR reads; one entry per CDR3 protein. The sample shows approximately 600,000 distinct CDR3 sequences, more than 11% of them seen only once. The CDR3 spans 16 residues. Germline CDR1 is SGHRS and CDR2 is YFSETQ. Trimming removed 5 bases at V and 0 bases at J, with 12 bases between.

The specimen was blood. This TCR came from a woman in her 30s with Graves' hyperthyroidism that later progressed to Graves' ophthalmopathy. The genes are TRBV5-1 and TRBJ2-6; no clear D gene. As DNA, the CDR3 is TGCGCCAGCAGAACTGCTCCCAGCTCTGGGGCCAACGTCCTGACTTTC. Its translation is CASRTAPSSGANVLTF.